This T cell receptor (beta chain) was captured by sequencing in a study of T cells in Graves' hyperthyroidism and ophthalmopathy. Study in general: Any treatment followed the collection of peripheral blood at initial diagnosis. Study-wide results and caveats: Ophthalmopathy was identified by the model a median approximately six months ahead of onset. Most thyroid clonotypes expanded above 0.001 appeared in blood too. Ophthalmopathy could be told apart from stable hyperthyroidism with a 13 V-J model.

Researchers took RNA transcripts and amplified the TCR beta CDR3 regions from them. Primed by the HTBI set, a first-round RT-PCR was run on the TCR CDR3. Using its own MiXCR run on the multiplex PCR reads, TCRdb lists one record per CDR3 protein. The table records about 560,000 distinct CDR3 sequences, around 17% of them present only once. For this clonotype: Its antigen is undetermined.

The V end lost 0 bases, the J end lost 7 bases, and 15 bases lay between the germline ends. Germline V gene sequence: CDR1 MNHNS, CDR2 SASEGT. The CDR3 spans 15 residues. This rearrangement joins TRBV6-1 to TRBJ1-2; D might be TRBD1 (5 bases). The sequence derives from a woman under 30 with Graves' hyperthyroidism. Material: blood. The CDR3 loop reads CASSEAGLAGGGYTF. The CDR3 DNA is TGTGCCAGCAGTGAAGCCGGGCTTGCTGGGGGTGGCTACACCTTC.